The 8 T cell receptor beta chains reported below all come from one sample, sequenced in a study of cytomegalovirus exposure and HLA in healthy donors. It was with 60 Vbeta and 13 Jbeta primers that the PCR ran. Profiling relied on immunoSEQ multiplex PCR, and the TCRdb table lists in-frame clones only, not all of them. The sample lists about 190,000 clones; around 85% were seen once. Sequenced: PBMCs. Receptors were obtained from a man in his forties in good health and CMV-seropositive.

The rearrangement joins TRBV7-3 to TRBJ1-2, with 11 nucleotides matching TRBD1. The CDR3 sequence is 16 residues long. Unmatched junction bases numbered 10, after V lost 5 bases and J lost 5 bases. CDR1 SGHTA and CDR2 FQGTGA come from the germline V gene. Here the CDR3 DNA reads TGTGCCAGCAGCCCCGTAGGACAGGGGGCTGGGTATGGCTACACCTTC. Encoded protein: CASSPVGQGAGYGYTF.

The V and J genes are TRBV4-2 and TRBJ1-2, with TRBD1 as a possible D gene (5 bases). V was pared by 0 bases and J by 2 bases, with 7 bases between. Germline CDR1 reads LGHNA; CDR2 reads YNFKEQ. This CDR3 has 14 residues. This chain's CDR3 is CASSQEGGNYGYTF. CDR3 DNA sequence: TGTGCCAGCAGCCAAGAGGGGGGGAACTATGGCTACACCTTC.

This chain connects TRBV2 to TRBJ2-3; 14 bases are shared with TRBD2. The V segment lost 1 base and the J segment 0 bases; nucleotides outside the gene matches: 6. Germline values: CDR1 SNHLY, CDR2 FYNNEI. The CDR3 length is 19 residues. The CDR3 loop reads CASSEGGLAGESSTDTQYF. Here the CDR3 DNA reads TGTGCCAGCAGTGAAGGGGGACTAGCGGGGGAGAGTAGCACAGATACGCAGTATTTT.

The chain is built from TRBV23-1 and TRBJ2-7, with 7 bases lining up with TRBD2. TRBV23-1 is an ORF for which the function is uncertain. The CDR3 extends over 17 amino acids. Trimming at V came to 1 base and at J to 3 bases, leaving 12 bases not matched to a gene. The CDR3 sequence: CASSQFWGREGRYEQYF. The CDR3 DNA reads TGCGCCAGCAGTCAATTTTGGGGCAGGGAGGGACGCTACGAGCAGTACTTC.

V usage is TRBV7-9 and J usage is TRBJ1-2; no definite D call. Germline-derived CDR1 and CDR2 are SEHNR and FQNEAQ (reference sequence). Trimming took 2 bases from V and 6 from J, leaving 13 bases between them. CDR3 length: 14 amino acids. The DNA of the CDR3 is TGTGCCAGCAGCTTAATCGGGAGGGCGGATGGCTACACCTTC. Translation gives CASSLIGRADGYTF.

The rearrangement uses TRBV7-9 and TRBJ2-5; 8 bases map to TRBD1. The CDR3 is 15 residues long. Germline-derived CDR1 and CDR2 are SEHNR and FQNEAQ (reference sequence). V lost 3 bases to trimming and J lost 5 bases; unmatched junction nucleotides: 8. This CDR3 is CASSLSDREGETQYF. In DNA form, the CDR3 reads TGTGCCAGCAGCTTGTCGGACAGGGAAGGGGAGACCCAGTACTTC.

This clone was seen only a few times. This sequence joins TRBV2 and TRBJ2-6, with D possibly TRBD1 on 5 matching bases. V was pared by 4 bases and J by 2 bases, with 12 bases between. This CDR3 is 16 amino acids long. Looked up from germline, CDR1 is SNHLY and CDR2 is FYNNEI. The CDR3 protein is CASSGGSQTGANVLTF. The CDR3 nucleotides read TGTGCCAGCAGTGGGGGCAGCCAAACTGGGGCCAACGTCCTGACTTTC.

Comment on this clone: This same CDR3 is encoded by further DNA sequences in the sample. CDR3 protein: CASSVTGGSYEQYF. CDR3 nucleotide sequence: TGTGCCAGCAGCGTAACGGGAGGTTCCTACGAGCAGTACTTC. The chain has TRBV9 and TRBJ2-7; 7 bases fit TRBD2. CDR1 and CDR2 from the germline V gene are SGDLS and YYNGEE. V lost 1 base and J lost 1; bases outside the gene matches: 2. There are 14 residues in the CDR3.